This is a list of T cell receptor beta chains from one sample in a study of human T cells and chemical hapten exposure. MiXCR, run by TCRdb on the RACE reads, gives a single entry per CDR3 protein. The sample has 60,000 to 80,000 distinct CDR3 sequences, around 6.1% seen once. Input material: whole blood. The receptors originated from a female donor in good health. Some clones in this sample may be carry-over from other donors' samples. The CDR3 runs from the conserved cysteine through the conserved F or W. The D gene is left open where the match is weak. Rows give clone size only sometimes, using once, few, many, or a class for an expanded clone.

size,D,J,V,CDR3,DNA
NA,NA,TRBJ1-6,TRBV13,CASSLTVVGYNSPLHF,TGTGCCAGCAGCTTAACGGTGGTGGGATATAATTCACCCCTCCACTTT
many,TRBD1,TRBJ1-4,TRBV24-1,CATSAGQGNEKLFF,TGTGCCACCAGCGCCGGACAGGGAAATGAAAAACTGTTTTTT
many,NA,TRBJ2-7,TRBV20-1,CSADREVAGNEQYF,TGCAGTGCTGACAGGGAGGTAGCGGGAAACGAGCAGTACTTC
medium-sized,NA,TRBJ2-2,TRBV28,CASSRLERPGELFF,TGTGCCAGCAGCAGACTCGAGAGGCCCGGGGAGCTGTTTTTT
few,TRBD1,TRBJ2-6,TRBV6-1,CASSEPGQTSGANVLTF,TGTGCCAGCAGTGAACCGGGACAGACCTCTGGGGCCAACGTCCTGACTTTC
few,NA,TRBJ2-1,TRBV20-1,CSAPGGSYNEQFF,TGCAGTGCCCCGGGCGGTTCCTACAATGAGCAGTTCTTC
NA,NA,TRBJ1-1,TRBV6-2/TRBV6-3,CASSPLGTEAFF,TGTGCCAGCAGCCCCCTGGGCACTGAAGCTTTCTTT
many,NA,TRBJ2-1,TRBV2,CASSETGRSYNEQFF,TGTGCCAGCAGTGAAACCGGGCGCTCCTACAATGAGCAGTTCTTC
many,TRBD2,TRBJ2-3,TRBV12-3/TRBV12-4,CASSKSGGTDTQYF,TGTGCCAGCAGTAAAAGCGGGGGCACAGATACGCAGTATTTT
few,NA,TRBJ1-5,TRBV12-3/TRBV12-4,CASSLGNQPQHF,TGTGCCAGCAGTTTGGGTAATCAGCCCCAGCATTTT
few,NA,TRBJ1-5,TRBV28,CASSLGQSSNQPQHF,TGTGCCAGCAGTTTGGGGCAGTCTAGCAATCAGCCCCAGCATTTT
many,TRBD2,TRBJ2-7,TRBV5-1,CASSTGLAEFYEQYF,TGCGCCAGCAGCACGGGACTAGCGGAGTTCTACGAGCAGTACTTC
NA,TRBD1,TRBJ2-1,TRBV7-2,CASSLSDRVNEQFF,TGTGCCAGCAGCTTATCCGACAGGGTTAATGAGCAGTTCTTC
many,NA,TRBJ1-6,TRBV5-1,CASSLEGRGLMNSPLHF,TGCGCCAGCAGCTTGGAGGGACGGGGGCTGATGAATTCACCCCTCCACTTT
few,NA,TRBJ1-1,TRBV28,CATEGQGTEAFF,TGTGCCACGGAGGGCCAAGGGACTGAAGCTTTCTTT
many,TRBD1,TRBJ2-7,TRBV27,CASSLSLGQGAYEQYF,TGTGCCAGCAGTTTATCCCTAGGACAGGGGGCCTACGAGCAGTACTTC
NA,TRBD2,TRBJ2-2,TRBV6-1,CASSDREGHGELFF,TGTGCCAGCAGTGACCGGGAGGGCCACGGGGAGCTGTTTTTT
NA,NA,TRBJ2-2,TRBV6-4,CASSGTNTGELFF,TGTGCCAGCAGTGGGACGAACACCGGGGAGCTGTTTTTT
few,TRBD2,TRBJ2-3,TRBV24-1,CATSGGLAGDTDTQYF,TGTGCCACCAGTGGGGGGCTAGCGGGAGACACAGATACGCAGTATTTT
many,NA,TRBJ1-6,TRBV11-2,CASSPPLHF,TGTGCCAGCAGCCCACCCCTCCACTTT
NA,NA,TRBJ2-4,TRBV28,CDSSNTGSAKNIQYF,TGTGACAGCAGTAACACAGGGTCCGCCAAAAACATTCAGTACTTC
NA,NA,TRBJ2-7,TRBV4-3,CASSPTLPALAGADEQYF,TGCGCCAGCAGCCCGACCCTCCCGGCCCTCGCGGGGGCCGACGAGCAGTACTTC
NA,TRBD2,TRBJ2-4,TRBV7-9,CASSLTGGGAKNIQYF,TGTGCCAGCAGCCTCACGGGGGGGGGAGCCAAAAACATTCAGTACTTC
NA,TRBD1,TRBJ2-7,TRBV5-4,CASSPGDRVHEQYF,TGTGCCAGCAGCCCGGGGGACAGGGTGCACGAGCAGTACTTC
many,NA,TRBJ2-5,TRBV12-3/TRBV12-4,CASTPEGFFETQYF,TGTGCCAGCACTCCCGAAGGGTTCTTCGAGACCCAGTACTTC
few,TRBD1,TRBJ1-5,TRBV5-1,CASRPGTGGQPQHF,TGCGCCAGCAGGCCCGGGACAGGGGGTCAGCCCCAGCATTTT
many,NA,TRBJ1-2,TRBV7-9,CASSLLVTEINYGYTF,TGTGCCAGCAGCCTCTTAGTGACAGAGATTAACTATGGCTACACCTTC
many,NA,TRBJ2-4,TRBV12-3/TRBV12-4,CASSPLRAGVPYVAKNIQYF,TGTGCCAGCAGCCCCCTGAGGGCAGGGGTCCCCTACGTGGCCAAAAACATTCAGTACTTC